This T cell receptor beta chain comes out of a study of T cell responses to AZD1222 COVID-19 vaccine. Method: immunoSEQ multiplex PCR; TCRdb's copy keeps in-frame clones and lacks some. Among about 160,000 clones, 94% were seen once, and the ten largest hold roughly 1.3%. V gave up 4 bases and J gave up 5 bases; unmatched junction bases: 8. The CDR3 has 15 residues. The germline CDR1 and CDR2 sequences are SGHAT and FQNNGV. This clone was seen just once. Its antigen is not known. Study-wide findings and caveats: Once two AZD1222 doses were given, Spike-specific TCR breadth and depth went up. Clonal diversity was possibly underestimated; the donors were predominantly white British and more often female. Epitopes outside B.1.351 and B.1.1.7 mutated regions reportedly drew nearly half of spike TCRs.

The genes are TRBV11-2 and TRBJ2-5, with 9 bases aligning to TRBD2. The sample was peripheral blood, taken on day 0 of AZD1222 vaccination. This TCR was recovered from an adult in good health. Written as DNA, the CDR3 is TGTGCCAGCAGCTCAGGGACTAGCTGGAGGGAGACCCAGTACTTC. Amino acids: CASSSGTSWRETQYF.